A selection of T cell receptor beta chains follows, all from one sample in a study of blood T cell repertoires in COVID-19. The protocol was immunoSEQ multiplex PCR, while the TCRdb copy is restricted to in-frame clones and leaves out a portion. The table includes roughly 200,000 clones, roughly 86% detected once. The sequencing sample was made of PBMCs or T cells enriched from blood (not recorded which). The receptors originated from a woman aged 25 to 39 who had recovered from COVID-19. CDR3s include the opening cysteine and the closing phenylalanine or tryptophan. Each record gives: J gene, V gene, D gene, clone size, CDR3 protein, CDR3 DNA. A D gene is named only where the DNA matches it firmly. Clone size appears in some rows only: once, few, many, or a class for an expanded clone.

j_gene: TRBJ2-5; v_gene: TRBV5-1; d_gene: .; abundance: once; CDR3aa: CASSLGRVETQYF; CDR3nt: TGCGCCAGCAGCTTGGGCAGGGTTGAGACCCAGTACTTC
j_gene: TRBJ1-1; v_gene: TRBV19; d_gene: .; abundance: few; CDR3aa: CATQGGFNTEAFF; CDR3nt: TGTGCCACCCAAGGGGGTTTCAACACTGAAGCTTTCTTT
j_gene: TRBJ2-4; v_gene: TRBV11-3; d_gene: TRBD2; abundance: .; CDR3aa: CASSLAASGGAKNIQYF; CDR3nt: TGTGCCAGCAGCTTAGCGGCTAGCGGGGGAGCCAAAAACATTCAGTACTTC
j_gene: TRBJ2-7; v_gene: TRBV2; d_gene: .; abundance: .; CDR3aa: CASSDGWSSYEQYF; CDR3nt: TGTGCCAGCAGTGACGGCTGGAGCTCCTACGAGCAGTACTTC
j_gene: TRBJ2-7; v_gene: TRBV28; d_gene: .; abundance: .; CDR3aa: CASSLRYEQYF; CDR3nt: TGTGCCAGCAGCCTACGCTACGAGCAGTACTTC
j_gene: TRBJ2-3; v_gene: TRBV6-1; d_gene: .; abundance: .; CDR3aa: CASSEAGGTPTDTQYF; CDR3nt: TGTGCCAGCAGTGAAGCGGGTGGGACTCCCACAGATACGCAGTATTTT
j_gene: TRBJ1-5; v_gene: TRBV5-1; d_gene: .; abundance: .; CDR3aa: CASSLVAPDSPRASNQPQHF; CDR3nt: TGCGCCAGCAGCTTGGTGGCCCCGGACAGTCCAAGGGCTAGCAATCAGCCCCAGCATTTT
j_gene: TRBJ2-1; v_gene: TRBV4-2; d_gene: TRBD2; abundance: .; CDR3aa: CASSQDKLAVNEQFF; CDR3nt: TGTGCCAGCAGCCAGGACAAACTAGCGGTCAATGAGCAGTTCTTC
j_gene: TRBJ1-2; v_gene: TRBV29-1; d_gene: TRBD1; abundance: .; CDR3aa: CSVAEGQGDYGYTF; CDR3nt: TGCAGCGTCGCAGAGGGACAGGGCGACTATGGCTACACCTTC
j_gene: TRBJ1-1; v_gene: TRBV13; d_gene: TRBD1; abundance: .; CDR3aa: CASSVTGENTEAFF; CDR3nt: TGTGCCAGCAGCGTGACAGGGGAGAACACTGAAGCTTTCTTT
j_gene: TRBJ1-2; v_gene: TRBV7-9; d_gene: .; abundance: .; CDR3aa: CASSLGGSAGDYGYTF; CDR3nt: TGTGCCAGCAGCTTGGGGGGTTCGGCGGGTGACTATGGCTACACCTTC
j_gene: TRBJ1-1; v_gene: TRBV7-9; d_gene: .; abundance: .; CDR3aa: CASSLDYTAEAFF; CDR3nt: TGTGCCAGCAGCTTAGATTATACGGCTGAAGCTTTCTTT
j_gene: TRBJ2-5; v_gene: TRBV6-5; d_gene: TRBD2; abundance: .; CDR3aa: CASSYLGLAGGLTQYF; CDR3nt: TGTGCCAGCAGTTACTTGGGACTAGCGGGAGGCCTGACCCAGTACTTC
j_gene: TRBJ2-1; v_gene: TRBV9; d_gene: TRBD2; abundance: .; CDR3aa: CASSVLAGGSYNEQFF; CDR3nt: TGTGCCAGCAGCGTGCTAGCGGGTGGGTCCTACAATGAGCAGTTCTTC
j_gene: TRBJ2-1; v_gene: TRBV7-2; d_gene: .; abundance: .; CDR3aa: CASSLQEGANEQFF; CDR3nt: TGTGCCAGCAGCTTACAGGAAGGGGCAAATGAGCAGTTCTTC
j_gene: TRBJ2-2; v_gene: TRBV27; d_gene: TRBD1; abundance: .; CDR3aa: CASSLTYLLRQTGGQGELFF; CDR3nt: TGTGCCAGCAGTTTAACCTACCTTTTGCGGCAAACAGGGGGGCAAGGGGAGCTGTTTTTT
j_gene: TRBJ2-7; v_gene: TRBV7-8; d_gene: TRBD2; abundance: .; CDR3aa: CASTVSGSGPYEQYF; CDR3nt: TGTGCCAGCACCGTTAGCGGGAGCGGGCCCTACGAGCAGTACTTC
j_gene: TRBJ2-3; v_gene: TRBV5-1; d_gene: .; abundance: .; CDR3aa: CASSSTGTFGDGTQYF; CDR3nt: TGCGCCAGCAGCTCCACAGGGACATTCGGGGATGGTACGCAGTATTTT
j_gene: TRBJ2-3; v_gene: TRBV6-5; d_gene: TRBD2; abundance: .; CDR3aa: CASSFTSGRTDTQYF; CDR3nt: TGTGCCAGCAGTTTCACTAGCGGGAGGACAGATACGCAGTATTTT
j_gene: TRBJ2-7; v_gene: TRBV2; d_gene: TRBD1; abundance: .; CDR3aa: CASIGQGYEQYF; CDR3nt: TGTGCCAGCATCGGACAGGGGTACGAGCAGTACTTC
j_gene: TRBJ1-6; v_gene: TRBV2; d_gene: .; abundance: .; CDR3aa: CASSGPGSYNSPLHF; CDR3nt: TGTGCCAGCAGTGGGCCGGGCTCCTATAATTCACCCCTCCACTTT
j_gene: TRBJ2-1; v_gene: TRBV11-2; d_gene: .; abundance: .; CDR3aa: CASSLSSYNEQFF; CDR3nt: TGTGCCAGCAGTCTTAGCTCCTACAATGAGCAGTTCTTC
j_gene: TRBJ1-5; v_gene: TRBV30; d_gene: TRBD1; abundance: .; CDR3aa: CAWDRGSNQPQHF; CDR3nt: TGTGCCTGGGACAGGGGAAGCAATCAGCCCCAGCATTTT
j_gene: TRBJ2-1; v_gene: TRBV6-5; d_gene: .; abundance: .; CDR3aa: CASSYAGSDEQFF; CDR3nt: TGTGCCAGCAGTTACGCCGGGAGCGATGAGCAGTTCTTC
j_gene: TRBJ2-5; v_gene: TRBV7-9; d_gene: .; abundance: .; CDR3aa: CASSLSQGQRSGTQYF; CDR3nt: TGTGCCAGCAGCTTATCGCAGGGCCAGCGATCGGGGACCCAGTACTTC
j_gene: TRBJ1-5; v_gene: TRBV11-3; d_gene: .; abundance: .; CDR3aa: CASSLDPGRGNQPQHF; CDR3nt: TGTGCCAGCAGCTTAGATCCAGGGCGAGGCAATCAGCCCCAGCATTTT
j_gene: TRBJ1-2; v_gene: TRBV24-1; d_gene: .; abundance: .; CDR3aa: CATSDAGHNYGYTF; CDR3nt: TGTGCCACCAGTGATGCGGGGCATAACTATGGCTACACCTTC
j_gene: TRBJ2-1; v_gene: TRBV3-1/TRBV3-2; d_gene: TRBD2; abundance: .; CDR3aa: CASSQEGREGWFF; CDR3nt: TGTGCCAGCAGCCAAGAAGGGCGGGAGGGGTGGTTCTTC
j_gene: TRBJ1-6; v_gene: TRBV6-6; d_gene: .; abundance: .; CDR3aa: CASSREGSSYNSPLHF; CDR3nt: TGTGCCAGCAGTCGAGAGGGTAGCTCCTATAATTCACCCCTCCACTTT
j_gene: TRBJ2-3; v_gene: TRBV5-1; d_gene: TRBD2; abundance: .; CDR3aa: CASSPGLAGVSTDTQYF; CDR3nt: TGCGCCAGCAGCCCAGGACTAGCGGGAGTCAGCACAGATACGCAGTATTTT
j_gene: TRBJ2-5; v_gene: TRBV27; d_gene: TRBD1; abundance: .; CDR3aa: CASRFGTEETQYF; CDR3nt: TGTGCCAGCAGGTTCGGGACAGAAGAGACCCAGTACTTC
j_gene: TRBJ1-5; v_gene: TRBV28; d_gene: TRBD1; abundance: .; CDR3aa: CASSLGTDRSYGNQPQHF; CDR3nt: TGTGCCAGCAGTTTAGGAACGGACAGGTCGTACGGCAATCAGCCCCAGCATTTT
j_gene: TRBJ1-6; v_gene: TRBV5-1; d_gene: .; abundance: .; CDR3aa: CASSLAGFGSPLHF; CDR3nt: TGCGCCAGCAGCTTGGCAGGGTTTGGTTCACCCCTCCACTTT
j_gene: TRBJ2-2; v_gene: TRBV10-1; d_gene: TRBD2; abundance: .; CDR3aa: CASGRANTGELFF; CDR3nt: TGCGCCAGCGGGAGGGCGAACACCGGGGAGCTGTTTTTT
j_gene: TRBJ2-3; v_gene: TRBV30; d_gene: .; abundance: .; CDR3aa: CAWSATGSTDTQYF; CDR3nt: TGTGCCTGGAGTGCTACAGGGAGCACAGATACGCAGTATTTT
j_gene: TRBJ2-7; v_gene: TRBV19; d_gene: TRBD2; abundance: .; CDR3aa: CASSMRGLAESYEQYF; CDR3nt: TGTGCCAGTAGTATGAGGGGACTAGCGGAGTCCTACGAGCAGTACTTC
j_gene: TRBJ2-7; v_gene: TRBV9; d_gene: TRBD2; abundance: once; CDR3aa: CASSAGLALGEQYF; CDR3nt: TGTGCCAGCAGCGCGGGACTAGCCCTGGGGGAGCAGTACTTC
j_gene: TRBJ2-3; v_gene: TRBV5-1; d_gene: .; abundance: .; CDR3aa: CASSLATSEGTDTQYF; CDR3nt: TGCGCCAGCAGCTTGGCCACCAGTGAGGGCACAGATACGCAGTATTTT
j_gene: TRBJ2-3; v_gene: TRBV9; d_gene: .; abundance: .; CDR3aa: CASNNQDSGTSTDTQYF; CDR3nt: TGTGCCAGCAACAATCAGGATAGCGGAACTAGCACAGATACGCAGTATTTT
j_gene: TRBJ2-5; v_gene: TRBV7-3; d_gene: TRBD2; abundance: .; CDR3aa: CASSTIAGRQETQYF; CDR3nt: TGTGCCAGCAGCACCATAGCGGGAAGGCAAGAGACCCAGTACTTC
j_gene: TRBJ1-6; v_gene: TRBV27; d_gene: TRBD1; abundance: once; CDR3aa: CASRGGVNSPLHF; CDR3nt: TGTGCCAGCAGAGGGGGCGTTAATTCACCCCTCCACTTT
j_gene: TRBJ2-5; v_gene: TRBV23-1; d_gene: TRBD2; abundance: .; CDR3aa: CASSQSVGLAGGPETQYF; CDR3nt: TGCGCCAGCAGTCAATCAGTGGGACTAGCGGGAGGGCCCGAGACCCAGTACTTC
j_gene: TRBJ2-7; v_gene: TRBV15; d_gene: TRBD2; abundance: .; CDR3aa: CATSRDSGLGIEQYF; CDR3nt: TGTGCCACCAGCCGAGACTCGGGACTAGGGATCGAGCAGTACTTC
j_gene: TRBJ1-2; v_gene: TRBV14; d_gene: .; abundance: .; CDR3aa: CASSLRSNYGYTF; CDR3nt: TGTGCCAGCAGTCTGAGATCTAACTATGGCTACACCTTC
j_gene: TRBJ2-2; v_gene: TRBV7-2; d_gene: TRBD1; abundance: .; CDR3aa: CASSLVGQGGTGELFF; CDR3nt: TGTGCCAGCAGCTTAGTGGGACAGGGGGGCACCGGGGAGCTGTTTTTT
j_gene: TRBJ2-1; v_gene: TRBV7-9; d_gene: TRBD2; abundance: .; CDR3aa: CASSPQRGGYNEQFF; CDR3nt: TGTGCCAGCAGCCCCCAGCGGGGGGGGTACAATGAGCAGTTCTTC